This T cell receptor beta chain comes out of a study of OX40 agonist ivuxolimab in advanced cancers. Study outcomes and limitations: CD8+ T cells (on average) carried more expanded clones than CD4+ T cells.

Autoimmune disease history or systemic immunosuppression barred patients. Sampling times: baseline, cycle 4 day 1, cycle 7 day 1. A note on this clone: Its specificity is unknown.

Assay: immunoSEQ multiplex PCR; the TCRdb copy retains only in-frame clones and omits some. The table lists 55,000 to 85,000 clones, about 85% of them singletons. Germline V gene sequence: CDR1 LNHDA, CDR2 SQIVND (reference sequence). The CDR3 consists of 17 residues. V gave up 4 bases and J gave up 8 bases, with 24 bases separating them. The chain uses TRBV19 and TRBJ2-4, with D possibly called TRBD1 or TRBD2 (5 bases each). The clonotype was recovered from an adult with an advanced solid tumor such as melanoma, head and neck, liver or kidney cancer. The input for sequencing was CD4+ or CD8+ T cells sorted from blood, taken in a trial of the OX40 agonist ivuxolimab. As DNA, the CDR3 is TGTGCCAGTAGTACCTCAGCCGGGACCTCACTTTCTGACATTCAGTACTTC. Its translation is CASSTSAGTSLSDIQYF.